The 30 T cell receptor beta chains reported below all come from one sample, sequenced in a study of quantifying T cell responses using KT2 cells. The overall study: TCR alpha and beta constant-region primers primed reverse transcription of RNA.

An oligo carrying a UMI was ligated to the cDNA 3' end. The first PCR ran about 4 cycles with an equimolar RC1.1 and RC1.2 beta primer mix. TCRdb recomputed calls from the UMI-ligation and nested PCR reads with MiXCR, one row per CDR3 protein. The table records some 43,000 distinct CDR3 sequences, around 15% of them present only once. Source material: PBMCs spiked with cells of the T cell clone KT2. These receptors were collected from a human donor.

The V gene is TRBV5-1, the J gene TRBJ2-1; D is perhaps TRBD2 (6 bases). In germline, CDR1 is SGHRS, CDR2 YFSETQ. V was shortened by 2 bases and J by 8 bases, with 23 bases between the two germline ends. The CDR3 runs to 17 residues. Here the CDR3 reads CASSFPAGFRGIYEQFF. The CDR3 nucleotides read TGCGCCAGCAGCTTTCCGGCGGGGTTCCGGGGTATCTATGAGCAGTTCTTC.

The chain joins TRBV11-2 to TRBJ1-2; D is perhaps TRBD1 (5 bases). The CDR3 is made up of 15 amino acids. Germline assignment: CDR1 SGHAT and CDR2 FQNNGV. V was pared by 1 base and J by 1 base, with 10 bases between. The CDR3 bases are TGTGCCAGCAGCTTAGTTGGGGGGAGTAACTATGGCTACACCTTC. Encoded protein: CASSLVGGSNYGYTF.

The chain couples TRBV9 to TRBJ1-1; D gene ambiguous. The CDR3 extends over 15 amino acids. CDR1 and CDR2 (germline): SGDLS, YYNGEE. V was trimmed by 0 bases and J by 0 bases, leaving 9 bases between them. The CDR3 is CASSVGGNLNTEAFF. The CDR3 DNA is TGTGCCAGCAGCGTAGGAGGCAATCTGAACACTGAAGCTTTCTTT.

The sample holds a few counts of this clonotype. The chain carries TRBV6-8 and TRBJ2-3; D remains unclear. V was cut by 7 bases and J by 7 bases, with 6 bases left in between. The CDR3 consists of 10 residues. The germline gives CDR1 MNHGY, CDR2 SAAAGT. In DNA form, the CDR3 reads TGTGCCAGCATGTTGTATACGCAGTATTTT. It encodes CASMLYTQYF.

The table lists this clonotype with many counts. The chain recombines TRBV20-1 with TRBJ1-1, with TRBD1 identical over 9 bases. The ends lost 5 bases at V and 0 bases at J; junction bases unmatched: 1. The CDR3 is 13 residues long. Germline CDR1 and CDR2: DFQATT and SNEGSKA (reference sequence). The CDR3 loop is CSADRGLNTEAFF. CDR3 nucleotide sequence: TGCAGTGCTGACAGGGGGTTGAACACTGAAGCTTTCTTT.

The chain links TRBV6-5 to TRBJ1-1; no reliable D call. V was trimmed by 5 bases and J by 5 bases, leaving 15 bases between them. Germline CDR1 MNHEY, CDR2 SVGAGI. This CDR3 comprises 14 residues. CDR3 residues: CASSPTTSWTEAFF. In DNA form, the CDR3 reads TGTGCCAGCAGTCCGACGACTTCGTGGACTGAAGCTTTCTTT.

The rearrangement links TRBV29-1 to TRBJ1-4; 8 bases align to TRBD1. The J segment lost 0 bases and the V segment lost 4 bases, leaving 7 bases of the junction unmatched. CDR1 SQVTM and CDR2 ANQGSEA come from the germline V gene. The CDR3 runs 16 residues. The CDR3 DNA follows: TGCAGCGTTGGGACAGGGACCTATGCAACTAATGAAAAACTGTTTTTT. This codes for CSVGTGTYATNEKLFF.

This clonotype occurred many times. The J gene is TRBJ1-1, the V gene TRBV20-1; D is undetermined. CDR1 and CDR2 from the germline V gene are DFQATT and SNEGSKA (reference sequence). V lost 6 bases and J 1 base, leaving 15 bases between the germline ends. The CDR3 has 14 amino acids. The CDR3 reads CSATFLGTNTEAFF. Here the CDR3 DNA reads TGCAGTGCCACCTTTTTGGGCACGAACACTGAAGCTTTCTTT.

This clonotype turned up a few times. The chain employs TRBV29-1 and TRBJ1-1; 7 nucleotides agree with TRBD1. Losses at the gene ends were 7 bases for V and 0 bases for J; bases not matched to a gene: 5. The CDR3 runs 13 residues. Germline assignment: CDR1 SQVTM and CDR2 ANQGSEA. CDR3 DNA sequence: TGCAGCGCAACAGGGGACCTGAACACTGAAGCTTTCTTT. It is translated as CSATGDLNTEAFF.

CDR3 region: CASSVVTSGVNEQFF. The CDR3 coding sequence is TGTGCCAGCAGTGTCGTGACTAGCGGGGTCAATGAGCAGTTCTTC. This chain joins TRBV2 and TRBJ2-1; 11 bases agree with TRBD2. Per the germline V gene, CDR1 is SNHLY and CDR2 is FYNNEI. Trimming at V came to 4 bases and at J to 6 bases, leaving 5 bases not matched to a gene. The CDR3 covers 15 residues. Filled out from reference TRBV2 and TRBJ2-1, the complete variable domain reads EPEVTQTPSHQVTQMGQEVILRCVPISNHLYFYWYRQILGQKVEFLVSFYNNEISEKSEIFDDQFSVERPDGSNFTLKIRSTKLEDSAMYFCASSVVTSGVNEQFFGPGTRLTVL.

This clonotype was seen a few times. The rearrangement uses TRBV20-1 and TRBJ2-3; D not resolved. The CDR3 extends over 14 amino acids. The germline V gene encodes CDR1 DFQATT and CDR2 SNEGSKA (reference sequence). V lost 1 base, J lost 7 bases, and 15 bases lay in between. The CDR3 DNA follows: TGCAGTGCTAGAGTTAATTTTCCGTTGAATACGCAGTATTTT. Translating gives CSARVNFPLNTQYF.

The chain joins TRBV20-1 to TRBJ1-5; D gene ambiguous. Germline-derived CDR1 and CDR2 are DFQATT and SNEGSKA (reference sequence). The CDR3 is made up of 14 amino acids. The ends were cut back, 3 bases at V and 3 bases at J, with 12 bases in the middle. In nucleotides, the CDR3 is TGCAGTGCTAGGTCAGGTTATCTCAATCAGCCCCAGCATTTT. This encodes CSARSGYLNQPQHF.

CDR3 sequence (DNA): TGTGCCAGCAGCTTGGGCGGCAGTAGCACAGATACGCAGTATTTT. Its protein product is CASSLGGSSTDTQYF. The chain couples TRBV5-5 to TRBJ2-3; no reliable D call. The germline CDR1 and CDR2 sequences are SGHKS and YYEKEE (reference sequence). The CDR3 is made up of 15 amino acids. The germline V and J ends were trimmed by 0 bases and 0 bases, with 8 bases remaining between them.

This clonotype showed up many times. The V gene is TRBV29-1, the J gene TRBJ2-3; weak D call: TRBD1 (6 bases). The V end lost 0 bases, the J end lost 5 bases, and 9 bases lay between the germline ends. CDR3 length: 13 residues. Germline V gives CDR1 SQVTM, CDR2 ANQGSEA. The CDR3: CSVEDGTRDTQYF. DNA of the CDR3: TGCAGCGTTGAAGACGGGACAAGAGATACGCAGTATTTT.

The chain has TRBV20-1 and TRBJ1-3, with 9 bases that match TRBD1. The CDR3 has 17 amino acids. Germline assignment: CDR1 DFQATT and CDR2 SNEGSKA (reference sequence). Unmatched junction bases numbered 11, after V lost 2 bases and J lost 3 bases. CDR3 protein: CSARLMNRGRSGNTIYF. The CDR3 nucleotides read TGCAGTGCTAGACTTATGAACAGGGGGCGAAGTGGAAACACCATATATTTT.

This clonotype was found many times. This chain uses TRBV28 with TRBJ1-2; D is unresolved. Trimming left V 4 bases short and J 8 bases short, with 14 bases between. The CDR3 has 13 amino acids. Germline V gene data show CDR1 as MDHEN and CDR2 as SYDVKM. The CDR3 DNA is TGTGCCAGCAGTTCTGATACTCTGAAGGGCTACACCTTC. Its protein product is CASSSDTLKGYTF.

The chain joins TRBV29-1 to TRBJ2-5; 8 positions match TRBD1. This CDR3 spans 12 amino acids. Germline loops: CDR1 SQVTM, CDR2 ANQGSEA. Trimming at V came to 7 bases and at J to 6 bases, leaving 7 bases not matched to a gene. The CDR3 DNA reads TGCAGCGCTGACAGGGGCATGAAGACCCAGTACTTC. It yields the protein CSADRGMKTQYF.

This clonotype showed up many times. The CDR3 nucleotides read TGCAGCGTTGGCCGGGGAACTAGCGGGGGGCCAACCGGGGAGCTGTTTTTT. The encoded protein is CSVGRGTSGGPTGELFF. This sequence joins TRBV29-1 and TRBJ2-2; TRBD2 matches 12 bases. Trimming took 4 bases from V and 5 from J; bases not matched to a gene: 11. The CDR3 has 17 amino acids. Looked up from germline, CDR1 is SQVTM and CDR2 is ANQGSEA.

This clonotype has ten or more counts. This sequence joins TRBV7-2 and TRBJ1-5; no clear D gene. The CDR3 length is 12 residues. Per germline, CDR1 SGHTA and CDR2 FQGNSA. V lost 1 base and J 7 bases, leaving 5 bases between the germline ends. The chain's CDR3 is CASSLGEQPQHF. The CDR3 nucleotides read TGTGCCAGCAGCTTAGGCGAACAGCCCCAGCATTTT.

This clonotype was counted between two and nine times. V is TRBV20-1 and J is TRBJ2-1; no definite D call. This CDR3 spans 12 amino acids. The V and J ends lost 0 bases and 9 bases respectively, with 9 bases between them. Germline values: CDR1 DFQATT, CDR2 SNEGSKA (reference sequence). In nucleotides, the CDR3 is TGCAGTGCTAGAGACAGCTTCAGTGAGCAGTTCTTC. Translating gives CSARDSFSEQFF.

This chain uses TRBV5-5 with TRBJ2-7, with a tentative D call TRBD1 (6 bases). This CDR3 has 15 amino acids. Germline CDR1 SGHKS, CDR2 YYEKEE (reference sequence). V lost 1 base and J 3 bases, leaving 14 bases between the germline ends. CDR3 loop: CASSLMGAQVYEQYF. The CDR3 region has the DNA TGTGCCAGCAGCTTGATGGGGGCGCAGGTCTACGAGCAGTACTTC. The whole variable domain, filled in from reference TRBV5-5 and TRBJ2-7, reads DAGVTQSPTHLIKTRGQQVTLRCSPISGHKSVSWYQQVLGQGPQFIFQYYEKEERGRGNFPDRFSARQFPNYSSELNVNALLLGDSALYLCASSLMGAQVYEQYFGPGTRLTVT.

This clonotype occurred once. This rearrangement joins TRBV12-3 or TRBV12-4 to TRBJ2-1; TRBD1 or TRBD2 may be the D gene (6 bases each). The CDR3 consists of 15 residues. V lost 8 bases and J 6 bases, leaving 20 bases between the germline ends. CDR3 nucleotide sequence: TGTGCCAGCGAGATTGGAGGGGGGCCCTCCAATGAGCAGTTCTTC. Amino acids: CASEIGGGPSNEQFF.

This chain connects TRBV12-5 to TRBJ1-4; no clear D gene. V lost 4 bases and J lost 0, with 9 bases in between. Germline CDR1 is LGHNT and CDR2 is FRNRAP. The CDR3 runs to 15 residues. CDR3 protein: CASGSGSATNEKLFF. CDR3 nucleotide sequence: TGTGCTAGTGGTTCCGGGTCTGCAACTAATGAAAAACTGTTTTTT. Full variable domain (outside the CDR3, taken from reference TRBV12-5 and TRBJ1-4): DARVTQTPRHKVTEMGQEVTMRCQPILGHNTVFWYRQTMMQGLELLAYFRNRAPLDDSGMPKDRFSAEMPDATLATLKIQPSEPRDSAVYFCASGSGSATNEKLFFGSGTQLSVL.

This clonotype came up a few times. This chain links TRBV15 with TRBJ1-2; D remains ambiguous. V lost 1 base to trimming and J lost 7 bases, with 10 bases between them. The CDR3 contains 13 residues. CDR1 is LNHNV and CDR2 is YYDKDF in the germline V gene (reference sequence). CDR3 sequence reads: CATSRVASIGYTF. The DNA of the CDR3 is TGTGCCACCAGCAGAGTAGCGTCTATTGGCTACACCTTC. Using reference TRBV15 and TRBJ1-2 for the parts outside the CDR3, the full variable domain is DAMVIQNPRYQVTQFGKPVTLSCSQTLNHNVMYWYQQKSSQAPKLLFHYYDKDFNNEADTPDNFQSRRPNTSFCFLDIRSPGLGDTAMYLCATSRVASIGYTFGSGTRLTVV.

The gene calls are TRBV6-2 or TRBV6-3 and TRBJ2-2; a possible D gene is TRBD1 (6 bases). The CDR3 length is 14 residues. V was cut by 2 bases and J by 6 bases, with 10 bases left in between. The V gene's germline CDR1 is MNHEY and CDR2 SVGEGT. CDR3 amino acids: CASSYVGAPGELFF. The CDR3 DNA reads as TGTGCCAGCAGTTACGTGGGGGCCCCCGGGGAGCTGTTTTTT.

About this clonotype: Since a much larger clone is just one base distant, this may be a read error. The chain links TRBV12-3 or TRBV12-4 to TRBJ2-3, with D tentatively TRBD2 (5 bases). The germline V and J ends were trimmed by 3 bases and 3 bases, with 13 bases remaining between them. The CDR3 extends over 15 amino acids. This chain's CDR3 is CASSLHRTRTDTQYF. The CDR3 DNA sequence: TGTGCCAGCAGTTTGCATCGAACTAGAACAGATACGCAGTATTTT.

V is TRBV5-1 and J is TRBJ2-7; D possibly corresponds to TRBD1 (6 bases). Germline V gene sequence: CDR1 SGHRS, CDR2 YFSETQ. There are 12 residues in the CDR3. The V end lost 4 bases, the J end lost 6 bases, and 11 bases lay between the germline ends. The CDR3 region has the DNA TGCGCCAGCAGCCAGGACAGTACCGAGCAGTACTTC. Its protein is CASSQDSTEQYF.

In its sample, this clonotype was seen many times. The chain couples TRBV19 to TRBJ1-1; D might be TRBD1 (5 bases). Trimming took off 5 bases at V and 7 bases at J, with 8 bases between the two ends. CDR1 is LNHDA, CDR2 SQIVND, per germline (reference sequence). This CDR3 is 11 amino acids long. The CDR3: CASSGAYEAFF. CDR3 DNA: TGTGCCAGTAGTGGGGCGTATGAAGCTTTCTTT.

The genes are TRBV5-5 and TRBJ2-7, with D perhaps assigned TRBD1 or TRBD2 (6 bases each). V gave up 4 bases and J gave up 5 bases, with 16 bases separating them. The germline CDR1 and CDR2 sequences are SGHKS and YYEKEE (reference sequence). This CDR3 is 14 amino acids long. This chain's CDR3 is CASSPTGGPNEQYF. DNA of the CDR3: TGTGCCAGCAGCCCCACTGGGGGGCCCAACGAGCAGTACTTC. The whole variable domain, filled in from reference TRBV5-5 and TRBJ2-7, reads DAGVTQSPTHLIKTRGQQVTLRCSPISGHKSVSWYQQVLGQGPQFIFQYYEKEERGRGNFPDRFSARQFPNYSSELNVNALLLGDSALYLCASSPTGGPNEQYFGPGTRLTVT.

CDR3 sequence: CSAFTGGRYEQYF. The CDR3 bases are TGCAGTGCCTTCACAGGGGGCCGCTACGAGCAGTACTTC. The chain carries TRBV20-1 and TRBJ2-7, with 9 bases matching TRBD1. The CDR3 totals 13 residues. Germline V gives CDR1 DFQATT, CDR2 SNEGSKA (reference sequence). The V and J ends lost 6 bases and 3 bases, in that order; junction bases with no gene match: 6.